This T cell receptor beta chain was sequenced in a study of shared clonotypes between healthy human individuals. Germline V CDR1 and CDR2: SGHTA, FQGTGA. This CDR3 is built from 16 residues. The V segment lost 2 bases and the J segment 7 bases; nucleotides outside the gene matches: 8. Original data processing: In the immunoSEQ data, sequences were junction-only and lacked quality scores, so filtering differed. Profiling relied on immunoSEQ multiplex PCR, and the TCRdb table lists in-frame clones only, not all of them. The V and J calls and clone size come from that table; D and trimming were worked out from the DNA. The table lists over 300,000 clones, around 86% of them singletons, with 15% to 20% in the top ten.

The rearrangement uses TRBV7-3 and TRBJ1-6, with 7 bases that match TRBD1. This clonotype originated in a man aged 18-30 years in good health. The sequenced sample consisted of memory CD8+ T cells sorted from blood. The subset is: CD45RO+ cells pooled with CCR7-negative TemRA cells. The CDR3 DNA reads as TGTGCCAGCAGCTTAGAGGGAGGGGGCTCAAATTCACCCCTCCACTTT. It encodes CASSLEGGGSNSPLHF.